Below are 27 T cell receptor beta chains sequenced from a single sample in a study of cytomegalovirus exposure and HLA in healthy donors. The PCR was carried out with 60 Vbeta primers and 13 Jbeta primers. Generated by immunoSEQ multiplex PCR, the TCRdb table keeps only in-frame clones and is missing some. The sample contains roughly 180,000 clones, 75% to 85% of which appear only once. The sample comprised PBMCs. These receptors were collected from a female donor in good health and CMV-seronegative.

This rearrangement joins TRBV29-1 to TRBJ1-1; TRBD1 matches at 7 bases. Germline loops: CDR1 SQVTM, CDR2 ANQGSEA. J was trimmed by 5 bases and V by 4 bases; bases with no gene match: 13. CDR3 length: 15 residues. CDR3 in amino acids: CSVALGGRVWTEAFF. The CDR3 coding sequence is TGCAGCGTTGCACTAGGGGGCAGGGTCTGGACTGAAGCTTTCTTT. Full variable domain (remainder filled in from reference TRBV29-1 and TRBJ1-1): SAVISQKPSRDICQRGTSLTIQCQVDSQVTMMFWYRQQPGQSLTLIATANQGSEATYESGFVIDKFPISRPNLTFSTLTVSNMSPEDSSIYLCSVALGGRVWTEAFFGQGTRLTVV.

The genes are TRBV6-1 and TRBJ1-6; TRBD1 aligns across 9 bases. Germline V lookup: CDR1 MNHNS, CDR2 SASEGT. There are 13 residues in the CDR3. V lost 8 bases to trimming and J lost 14 bases; unmatched junction nucleotides: 10. The DNA of the CDR3 is TGTGCCAGCCGAGGACAGGGGAAGGACGCCCTCCACTTT. As protein: CASRGQGKDALHF.

This chain uses TRBV5-6 with TRBJ2-1; 7 positions agree with TRBD2. V dropped 4 bases and J dropped 4; count of bases not matched to a gene: 8. The CDR3 is made up of 15 amino acids. Per the germline V gene, CDR1 is SGHDT and CDR2 is YYEEEE. CDR3 sequence: CASSPGAGKYNEQFF. CDR3 DNA: TGTGCCAGCAGCCCGGGAGCGGGGAAGTACAATGAGCAGTTCTTC.

V gene TRBV6-5 combines with J gene TRBJ2-7, with TRBD1 as a possible D gene (6 bases). This CDR3 contains 12 residues. CDR1 and CDR2 from the germline V gene are MNHEY and SVGAGI. Trimming took 5 bases from V and 6 from J, leaving 11 bases between them. CDR3 nucleotide sequence: TGTGCCAGCAGTGTCCCAGGGGCCGAGCAGTACTTC. As protein: CASSVPGAEQYF.

The rearrangement links TRBV5-1 to TRBJ2-5; D may be TRBD2 (6 bases). The germline V gene encodes CDR1 SGHRS and CDR2 YFSETQ. The CDR3 has 14 amino acids. V was pared by 0 bases and J by 4 bases, with 10 bases between. The CDR3 is CASSLDRRGETQYF. As DNA, the CDR3 is TGCGCCAGCAGCTTGGACAGGAGGGGAGAGACCCAGTACTTC. Supplemented by reference TRBV5-1 and TRBJ2-5, the full variable domain reads KAGVTQTPRYLIKTRGQQVTLSCSPISGHRSVSWYQQTPGQGLQFLFEYFSETQRNKGNFPGRFSGRQFSNSRSEMNVSTLELGDSALYLCASSLDRRGETQYFGPGTRLLVL.

This chain joins TRBV30 and TRBJ2-1, with unresolved D. Trimming left V 3 bases short and J 0 bases short, with 24 bases between. Germline CDR1 GTSNPN, CDR2 SVGIG (reference sequence). There are 19 residues in the CDR3. The CDR3 protein is CAWSGDASQHRSSYNEQFF. DNA for the CDR3: TGTGCCTGGAGCGGCGACGCTTCTCAGCACCGGAGCTCCTACAATGAGCAGTTCTTC. Combining the CDR3 with reference TRBV30 and TRBJ2-1 gives the whole variable domain SQTIHQWPATLVQPVGSPLSLECTVEGTSNPNLYWYRQAAGRGLQLLFYSVGIGQISSEVPQNLSASRPQDRQFILSSKKLLLSDSGFYLCAWSGDASQHRSSYNEQFFGPGTRLTVL.

This clone turned up a few times. The chain employs TRBV7-2 and TRBJ2-1; 7 bases map to TRBD2. The CDR3 spans 17 residues. The V and J ends lost 5 bases and 4 bases, in that order; junction bases with no gene match: 14. Per germline, CDR1 SGHTA and CDR2 FQGNSA. CDR3 region: CASSQLIGRESYNEQFF. CDR3 nucleotides: TGTGCCAGCAGCCAGCTCATTGGGCGGGAGTCTTACAATGAGCAGTTCTTC. Based on the CDR3 plus reference TRBV7-2 and TRBJ2-1, the full variable domain is GAGVSQSPSNKVTEKGKDVELRCDPISGHTALYWYRQSLGQGLEFLIYFQGNSAPDKSGLPSDRFSAERTGGSVSTLTIQRTQQEDSAVYLCASSQLIGRESYNEQFFGPGTRLTVL.

V and J are TRBV19 and TRBJ1-6, with D hard to call. V shed 2 bases and J shed 15 bases, with 23 bases lying between them. The V gene's germline CDR1 is LNHDA and CDR2 SQIVND (reference sequence). The CDR3 length is 16 residues. CDR3 DNA sequence: TGTGCCAGTAGTATAATTCGGGGAATCGAACGGGATGGCCTCCACTTT. This encodes CASSIIRGIERDGLHF. Supplemented by reference TRBV19 and TRBJ1-6, the full variable domain reads DGGITQSPKYLFRKEGQNVTLSCEQNLNHDAMYWYRQDPGQGLRLIYYSQIVNDFQKGDIAEGYSVSREKKESFPLTVTSAQKNPTAFYLCASSIIRGIERDGLHFGNGTRLTVT.

This sequence joins TRBV30 and TRBJ2-3; 14 bases map to TRBD2. The germline gives CDR1 GTSNPN, CDR2 SVGIG (reference sequence). This CDR3 spans 15 amino acids. V lost 3 bases to trimming and J lost 6 bases; unmatched junction nucleotides: 5. CDR3 residues: CAWRAGLAGVDTQYF. The CDR3 DNA reads as TGTGCCTGGAGGGCGGGACTAGCGGGAGTGGATACGCAGTATTTT.

The chain combines TRBV5-4 with TRBJ1-2, with 8 bases identical to TRBD1. With 3 bases clipped from V and 8 bases from J, the junction kept 12 bases outside the gene matches. This CDR3 spans 15 amino acids. From germline, CDR1 is SGHNT and CDR2 YYREEE (reference sequence). CDR3 loop: CASSSKTDRVGGYTF. The CDR3 region has the DNA TGTGCCAGCAGCTCGAAGACGGACAGGGTCGGGGGCTACACCTTC.

CDR3 sequence reads: CAISESGQHSGANVLTF. The CDR3 nucleotides are TGTGCCATCAGTGAGTCGGGGCAGCACTCTGGGGCCAACGTCCTGACTTTC. The chain couples TRBV10-3 to TRBJ2-6; TRBD1 might be the D (5 bases). The CDR3 is 17 amino acids. V dropped 0 bases and J dropped 0 bases, with 9 bases sitting between them. The germline V gene has CDR1 ENHRY and CDR2 SYGVKD.

This chain uses TRBV20-1 with TRBJ1-2, with TRBD1 as a possible D gene (5 bases). The germline CDR1 and CDR2 sequences are DFQATT and SNEGSKA (reference sequence). The CDR3 runs to 11 residues. The V and J ends lost 1 base and 7 bases respectively, with 7 bases between them. The CDR3 nucleotides read TGCAGTGCTAGAGCCCAGGGTGGCTACACCTTC. Protein: CSARAQGGYTF.

The chain combines TRBV7-2 with TRBJ1-2, with D perhaps TRBD1 (5 bases). This CDR3 contains 13 residues. Between the trimmed V and J ends, which lost 2 bases and 4 bases, there was a span of 8 bases. The germline gives CDR1 SGHTA, CDR2 FQGNSA. The CDR3 reads CASSLTQGYGYTF. The CDR3 region has the DNA TGTGCCAGCAGCTTAACGCAGGGCTATGGCTACACCTTC.

The table lists this clone with a few counts. This chain uses TRBV2 with TRBJ1-2; D perhaps matches TRBD1 (5 bases). V dropped 2 bases and J dropped 6 bases, with 19 bases sitting between them. This CDR3 is built from 16 residues. The germline V gene encodes CDR1 SNHLY and CDR2 FYNNEI. CDR3 sequence: CASSEKVIGDRNGYTF. For the CDR3, the DNA is TGTGCCAGCAGTGAAAAGGTTATAGGGGATAGAAATGGCTACACCTTC.

The V call is TRBV18, the J call TRBJ1-3; D not resolved. Germline values: CDR1 KGHSH, CDR2 LQKENI. Deletions cut 6 bases from V and 4 bases from J, with 19 bases between. The CDR3 spans 16 residues. CDR3 loop: CASSPLRAGSGNTIYF. Here the CDR3 DNA reads TGTGCCAGCTCGCCCCTTCGGGCGGGTTCGGGAAACACCATATATTTT.

V is TRBV27 and J is TRBJ2-2; 8 positions match TRBD2. This CDR3 comprises 17 residues. Germline assignment: CDR1 MNHEY and CDR2 SMNVEV (reference sequence). The J segment lost 3 bases and the V segment lost 5 bases, leaving 11 bases of the junction unmatched. The chain's CDR3 is CASSPYLTGGDTGELFF. As DNA, the CDR3 is TGTGCCAGCAGTCCCTACTTGACGGGAGGGGACACCGGGGAGCTGTTTTTT.

The rearrangement uses TRBV5-1 and TRBJ1-2; 7 nucleotides line up with TRBD1. Germline trimming cut 0 bases from V and 3 bases from J; bases unmatched to any gene: 2. CDR3 length: 14 amino acids. CDR1 and CDR2 (germline): SGHRS, YFSETQ. CDR3 bases: TGCGCCAGCAGCTTGGCCCAGGGGGACTATGGCTACACCTTC. Encoded protein: CASSLAQGDYGYTF. Based on the CDR3 plus reference TRBV5-1 and TRBJ1-2, the full variable domain is KAGVTQTPRYLIKTRGQQVTLSCSPISGHRSVSWYQQTPGQGLQFLFEYFSETQRNKGNFPGRFSGRQFSNSRSEMNVSTLELGDSALYLCASSLAQGDYGYTFGSGTRLTVV.

This rearrangement joins TRBV14 to TRBJ2-2; TRBD2 aligns across 7 bases. Germline CDR1 SGHDN, CDR2 FVKESK. This CDR3 has 17 residues. V dropped 4 bases and J dropped 1; count of bases not matched to a gene: 9. Written as DNA, the CDR3 is TGTGCCAGCAGCCCCCCGGGGACGGGGGGGAACACCGGGGAGCTGTTTTTT. It specifies CASSPPGTGGNTGELFF.

This clone was observed a few times. The chain links TRBV5-1 to TRBJ2-3, with D unclear. The CDR3 runs 14 residues. Trimming cost V 0 bases and J 6 bases, with 11 bases left between them. Germline V lookup: CDR1 SGHRS, CDR2 YFSETQ. The DNA of the CDR3 is TGCGCCAGCAGCTTGGTTCGCGGCTCGGATACGCAGTATTTT. Its translation: CASSLVRGSDTQYF.

The chain links TRBV5-1 to TRBJ2-5, with D perhaps TRBD2 (7 bases). The CDR3 consists of 16 residues. Germline V gene lookup returns CDR1 SGHRS and CDR2 YFSETQ. The V and J ends lost 4 bases and 2 bases respectively, with 18 bases between them. CDR3 protein: CASSEMGGAEQETQYF. CDR3 in DNA: TGCGCCAGCAGCGAGATGGGGGGGGCCGAACAAGAGACCCAGTACTTC. Together with reference TRBV5-1 and TRBJ2-5, the CDR3 gives the full variable domain: KAGVTQTPRYLIKTRGQQVTLSCSPISGHRSVSWYQQTPGQGLQFLFEYFSETQRNKGNFPGRFSGRQFSNSRSEMNVSTLELGDSALYLCASSEMGGAEQETQYFGPGTRLLVL.

The J gene is TRBJ2-1, the V gene TRBV7-9; 9 bases agree with TRBD2. With V trimmed by 1 base and J by 3 bases, 1 base remained unmatched. Germline loops: CDR1 SEHNR, CDR2 FQNEAQ (reference sequence). The CDR3 covers 15 residues. CDR3 in amino acids: CASSLGTSDYNEQFF. The CDR3 DNA sequence: TGTGCCAGCAGCTTAGGGACTAGCGACTACAATGAGCAGTTCTTC.

This sequence joins TRBV2 and TRBJ2-6; D unclear. Trimming removed 1 base from V and 4 bases from J, with 8 bases in between. Germline-derived CDR1 and CDR2 are SNHLY and FYNNEI. The CDR3 is 15 residues long. The DNA of the CDR3 is TGTGCCAGCAGTGAAGTTACTCTGGGGGCCAACGTCCTGACTTTC. Translation gives CASSEVTLGANVLTF.

This rearrangement joins TRBV5-4 to TRBJ1-4; D not resolved. CDR1 is SGHNT, CDR2 YYREEE, per germline (reference sequence). Trimming took off 0 bases at V and 10 bases at J, with 7 bases between the two ends. The CDR3 consists of 12 residues. CDR3 coding DNA: TGTGCCAGCAGCTTGGAACGGGGAAAACTGTTTTTT. This encodes CASSLERGKLFF.

The chain recombines TRBV7-2 with TRBJ1-1; no reliable D call. V lost 3 bases, J lost 9 bases, and 14 bases lay in between. The germline V gene has CDR1 SGHTA and CDR2 FQGNSA. The CDR3 consists of 13 residues. Written as DNA, the CDR3 is TGTGCCAGCAGCTTTGGGCAGATCGAGAAAGCTTTCTTT. Its translation is CASSFGQIEKAFF.

The chain has TRBV4-1 and TRBJ1-1; tentative D call: TRBD1 (5 bases). Germline V gene lookup returns CDR1 MGHRA and CDR2 YSYEKL. The CDR3 loop spans 15 amino acids. Trimming pared 0 bases from V and 10 bases from J, leaving 18 bases between. The CDR3 DNA reads TGCGCCAGCAGCCAAGATACGGGGGGGTTCCGAAGAGCTTTCTTT. Protein sequence: CASSQDTGGFRRAFF.

A single count supports this clone. This chain links TRBV7-6 with TRBJ1-5, with 7 bases aligning to TRBD1. Germline V lookup: CDR1 SGHVS, CDR2 FNYEAQ. Trimming cost V 5 bases and J 4 bases; bases outside gene matches: 8. The CDR3 runs 15 residues. CDR3 sequence (DNA): TGTGCCAGCAGCCGAGGGGGCAGGGTTAATCAGCCCCAGCATTTT. This encodes CASSRGGRVNQPQHF.

The chain is built from TRBV2 and TRBJ2-6, with TRBD1 matching over 9 bases. The CDR3 totals 17 residues. Germline V gene sequence: CDR1 SNHLY, CDR2 FYNNEI. V was clipped by 6 bases and J by 0 bases; unmatched bases: 6. CDR3 amino acids: CASSPRTGASGANVLTF. CDR3 DNA sequence: TGTGCCAGCAGCCCAAGGACAGGGGCCTCTGGGGCCAACGTCCTGACTTTC.